The 28 T cell receptor beta chains below were found in one sample sequenced in a study of blood T cell repertoires in COVID-19. Some clones are missing from TCRdb's copy, which holds only in-frame ones; the method was immunoSEQ multiplex PCR. In the table there are 150,000 to 200,000 clones, almost 80% of which are singletons. Sequencing was carried out using peripheral blood. These receptors were obtained from a man aged 55 to 70 with active or convalescent COVID-19.

V is TRBV5-4 and J is TRBJ2-1; 13 bases map to TRBD2. V lost 5 bases, J lost 0 bases, and 2 bases stayed unmatched. Germline V gene sequence: CDR1 SGHNT, CDR2 YYREEE (reference sequence). CDR3 length equals 16 residues. This CDR3 is CASSRTSGGSYNEQFF. The CDR3 DNA follows: TGTGCCAGCAGTCGGACTAGCGGGGGCTCCTACAATGAGCAGTTCTTC.

This clone is a singleton in its sample. The CDR3 bases are TGTGCCAGCTCAGCTAGACAGGGGGTTACCACTGAAGCTTTCTTT. The encoded protein is CASSARQGVTTEAFF. V usage is TRBV18 and J usage is TRBJ1-1, with 9 bases aligning to TRBD1. The J segment lost 4 bases and the V segment lost 5 bases, leaving 8 bases of the junction unmatched. Looked up from germline, CDR1 is KGHSH and CDR2 is LQKENI. CDR3 length: 15 amino acids.

The chain couples TRBV5-4 to TRBJ2-1; 10 nucleotides match TRBD2. CDR1 and CDR2 (germline): SGHNT, YYREEE (reference sequence). The CDR3 extends over 15 amino acids. Trimming took 5 bases from V and 7 from J; bases not matched to a gene: 9. The CDR3 loop reads CASSRAGGQGNEQFF. CDR3 sequence (DNA): TGTGCCAGCAGTAGAGCGGGAGGGCAGGGGAATGAGCAGTTCTTC.

The V gene is TRBV19, the J gene TRBJ2-5, with D maybe TRBD1 (6 bases). This CDR3 region has 16 residues. V was cut by 6 bases and J by 5 bases, with 22 bases left in between. Germline V gene lookup returns CDR1 LNHDA and CDR2 SQIVND (reference sequence). The CDR3 spells CASSPTGTMFQETQYF. In DNA form, the CDR3 reads TGTGCCAGTAGCCCAACCGGGACAATGTTTCAGGAGACCCAGTACTTC.

This sequence joins TRBV28 and TRBJ1-1, with D perhaps matching TRBD1 (6 bases). In germline, CDR1 is MDHEN, CDR2 SYDVKM. V dropped 6 bases and J dropped 10 bases, with 21 bases sitting between them. CDR3 length: 14 amino acids. Here the CDR3 reads CASSPPSGWGPAFF. CDR3 nucleotide sequence: TGTGCCAGCAGCCCCCCCTCCGGCTGGGGGCCAGCTTTCTTT.

V gene TRBV5-1 combines with J gene TRBJ2-7; TRBD1 is a possible D gene (6 bases). V was clipped by 2 bases and J by 7 bases, with 19 bases between them. Germline V gene sequence: CDR1 SGHRS, CDR2 YFSETQ. This CDR3 is 15 amino acids long. This chain's CDR3 is CASSFASGVSGEQYF. The CDR3 bases are TGCGCCAGCAGCTTTGCGTCAGGGGTTTCTGGGGAGCAGTACTTC. Using reference TRBV5-1 and TRBJ2-7 for the parts outside the CDR3, the full variable domain is KAGVTQTPRYLIKTRGQQVTLSCSPISGHRSVSWYQQTPGQGLQFLFEYFSETQRNKGNFPGRFSGRQFSNSRSEMNVSTLELGDSALYLCASSFASGVSGEQYFGPGTRLTVT.

This clone was seen only a few times. V and J are TRBV2 and TRBJ2-1; D might be TRBD2 (7 bases). Germline V gene sequence: CDR1 SNHLY, CDR2 FYNNEI. The CDR3 sequence is 13 residues long. V lost 4 bases and J 9 bases, leaving 13 bases between the germline ends. The CDR3 loop reads CASSVSGGGEQFF. DNA of the CDR3: TGTGCCAGCAGTGTGTCGGGGGGCGGTGAGCAGTTCTTC.

The chain employs TRBV7-3 and TRBJ2-2; no firm D call. The CDR3 runs to 14 residues. Trimming left V 8 bases short and J 8 bases short, with 18 bases between. In germline, CDR1 is SGHTA, CDR2 FQGTGA. This CDR3 is CASLPYPGEGELFF. The CDR3 bases are TGTGCCAGCCTCCCCTACCCAGGCGAGGGGGAGCTGTTTTTT.

This chain joins TRBV5-5 and TRBJ2-5; 8 nucleotides line up with TRBD2. V lost 4 bases, J lost 5 bases, and 10 bases stayed unmatched. Germline CDR1 reads SGHKS; CDR2 reads YYEKEE (reference sequence). The CDR3 is 15 amino acids. This CDR3 reads CASSGLGGGRETQYF. The CDR3 DNA sequence: TGTGCCAGCAGCGGCCTTGGGGGCGGGAGGGAGACCCAGTACTTC.

This chain joins TRBV19 and TRBJ2-5, with a weak D call TRBD1 (6 bases). Germline CDR1 reads LNHDA; CDR2 reads SQIVND (reference sequence). Trimming removed 3 bases from V and 1 base from J, with 9 bases in between. CDR3 length: 14 amino acids. CDR3 bases: TGTGCCAGTAGTATTGACAGGAGCCAAGAGACCCAGTACTTC. Its protein is CASSIDRSQETQYF.

The chain uses TRBV28 and TRBJ2-1; D is perhaps TRBD1 (6 bases). The length of the CDR3 is 15 residues. Germline V CDR1 and CDR2: MDHEN, SYDVKM. Trimming took 2 bases from V and 7 from J, leaving 15 bases between them. In nucleotides, the CDR3 is TGTGCCAGCAGTTTAGGGGGCAGGGTAAGGAATGAGCAGTTCTTC. It translates to CASSLGGRVRNEQFF.

This clone showed up just once. V and J are TRBV7-9 and TRBJ2-7; 15 bases align to TRBD2. CDR1 and CDR2 (germline): SEHNR, FQNEAQ (reference sequence). CDR3 size: 18 residues. Trimming cost V 5 bases and J 3 bases; bases outside gene matches: 11. The CDR3 bases are TGTGCCAGCAGCCGACCTGGACTAGCGGGAGGGCGGGGCTACGAGCAGTACTTC. Translation gives CASSRPGLAGGRGYEQYF.

V usage is TRBV6-2 or TRBV6-3 and J usage is TRBJ2-7; 8 positions match TRBD2. The CDR3 length is 16 residues. The germline CDR1 and CDR2 sequences are MNHEY and SVGEGT. V gave up 2 bases and J gave up 4 bases; unmatched junction bases: 10. CDR3 sequence: CASSYAGGGRRYEQYF. The CDR3 DNA follows: TGTGCCAGCAGTTACGCCGGGGGCGGGAGGAGGTACGAGCAGTACTTC.

This clone was seen just once. The chain links TRBV9 to TRBJ2-7; 7 bases agree with TRBD2. The CDR3 contains 14 residues. Trimming removed 2 bases from V and 7 bases from J; junction bases left unmatched: 9. CDR1 is SGDLS and CDR2 is YYNGEE in the germline V gene. The CDR3 loop reads CASSVLAGEGEQYF. In DNA, the CDR3 is TGTGCCAGCAGCGTCCTGGCGGGAGAAGGGGAGCAGTACTTC. Together with reference TRBV9 and TRBJ2-7, the CDR3 gives the full variable domain: DSGVTQTPKHLITATGQRVTLRCSPRSGDLSVYWYQQSLDQGLQFLIQYYNGEERAKGNILERFSAQQFPDLHSELNLSSLELGDSALYFCASSVLAGEGEQYFGPGTRLTVT.

This chain links TRBV18 with TRBJ1-5; a weak D match, TRBD1 (5 bases). Trimming removed 6 bases at V and 4 bases at J, with 13 bases between. Germline V gene lookup returns CDR1 KGHSH and CDR2 LQKENI. This CDR3 is 14 amino acids long. The CDR3 region is CASSLDSVNQPQHF. CDR3 in DNA: TGTGCCAGCTCGCTCGACAGCGTGAATCAGCCCCAGCATTTT.

The V and J genes are TRBV4-1 and TRBJ2-3; the match to TRBD1 covers 8 bases. The V segment lost 3 bases and the J segment 3 bases; nucleotides outside the gene matches: 11. The CDR3 loop spans 17 amino acids. Germline assignment: CDR1 MGHRA and CDR2 YSYEKL. CDR3 in amino acids: CASSHIPGQAPTDTQYF. The CDR3 DNA is TGCGCCAGCAGCCACATCCCGGGACAGGCACCTACAGATACGCAGTATTTT.

For the CDR3, the DNA is TGTGCCAGCAGACGAGTTGTTGGTGCGGGGGGAAGCACAGATACGCAGTATTTT. The encoded protein is CASRRVVGAGGSTDTQYF. This rearrangement joins TRBV6-6 to TRBJ2-3; 8 bases map to TRBD2. The CDR3 is 18 residues long. V trimming: 6 bases; J trimming: 0 bases; junction bases outside the gene matches: 14. CDR1 and CDR2 (germline): MNHNY, SVGAGI (reference sequence).

The chain recombines TRBV6-5 with TRBJ1-1; 10 nucleotides line up with TRBD1. With V trimmed by 6 bases and J by 10 bases, 14 bases remained unmatched. The CDR3 has 15 residues. Germline CDR1 MNHEY, CDR2 SVGAGI. CDR3 sequence: CASSPPEGDRGRAFF. The CDR3 DNA reads as TGTGCCAGCAGCCCACCCGAGGGGGACAGGGGAAGAGCTTTCTTT.

This clone was seen once. The chain has TRBV7-3 and TRBJ2-7; 8 bases line up with TRBD2. This CDR3 region has 14 residues. CDR1 is SGHTA, CDR2 FQGTGA, per germline. V gave up 1 base and J gave up 6 bases; unmatched junction bases: 5. CDR3 in DNA: TGTGCCAGCAGCTTAAATAAAGCGGGGGCCGAGCAGTACTTC. Its translation: CASSLNKAGAEQYF.

This chain uses TRBV7-7 with TRBJ2-5; 10 bases are shared with TRBD1. Trimming took 6 bases from V and 1 from J; bases not matched to a gene: 5. Per the germline V gene, CDR1 is SSHAT and CDR2 is FNYEAQ (reference sequence). The CDR3 is made up of 15 amino acids. The CDR3: CASSRTGGRQETQYF. Written as DNA, the CDR3 is TGTGCCAGCAGTCGGACAGGGGGACGCCAAGAGACCCAGTACTTC.

This chain joins TRBV3-1 (or the pseudogene TRBV3-2) and TRBJ2-5; 7 bases map to TRBD2. CDR1 and CDR2 from the germline V gene are LGHDT and YNNKEL (reference sequence). This CDR3 has 14 residues. J lost 4 bases, V lost 3 bases, and 5 bases had no gene match. This CDR3 reads CASSQGEGTETQYF. CDR3 DNA: TGTGCCAGCAGCCAGGGGGAGGGAACAGAGACCCAGTACTTC.

The chain couples TRBV5-1 to TRBJ1-1, with D hard to call. Trimming cost V 4 bases and J 1 base, with 17 bases left between them. The CDR3 consists of 16 residues. The V gene's germline CDR1 is SGHRS and CDR2 YFSETQ. The CDR3, as DNA: TGCGCCAGCAGCCTAGGACTCAGGATAAGGAACACTGAAGCTTTCTTT. This codes for CASSLGLRIRNTEAFF.

V is TRBV2 and J is TRBJ1-2; TRBD1 is a possible D gene (6 bases). V lost 3 bases, J lost 8 bases, and 16 bases lay in between. The CDR3 runs 14 residues. The germline CDR1 and CDR2 sequences are SNHLY and FYNNEI. The CDR3 protein is CASSEIPGGRGYTF. The DNA for the CDR3 is TGTGCCAGCAGTGAGATCCCCGGGGGGCGAGGCTACACCTTC.

This clone was seen a single time. V is TRBV6-5 and J is TRBJ2-4; D might be TRBD1 (6 bases). Germline CDR1 is MNHEY and CDR2 is SVGAGI. CDR3 length equals 13 residues. With 8 bases removed from V and 1 base from J, the gap between germline ends came to 9 bases. The CDR3 DNA follows: TGTGCCAGCCTAGACAGGGCCAAAAACATTCAGTACTTC. Translated: CASLDRAKNIQYF.

This sequence joins TRBV7-8 and TRBJ2-1; D may be TRBD1 (6 bases). The ends were cut back, 4 bases at V and 10 bases at J, with 17 bases in the middle. The CDR3 extends over 14 amino acids. Germline lookup yields CDR1 SGHVS and CDR2 FQNEAQ. The CDR3 spells CASSSLGGTGEQFF. As DNA, the CDR3 is TGTGCCAGCAGCTCCCTAGGGGGAACAGGAGAGCAGTTCTTC.

CDR3 sequence (DNA): TGTGCCAGCAGCTTAACCGGGGGAGGGCCCCACAATGAGCAGTTCTTC. This codes for CASSLTGGGPHNEQFF. The chain is built from TRBV7-3 and TRBJ2-1; TRBD2 agrees at 7 bases. Unmatched junction bases numbered 7, after V lost 0 bases and J lost 5 bases. The CDR3 has 16 amino acids. CDR1 and CDR2 (germline): SGHTA, FQGTGA.

This clone was observed at least ten times. The chain uses TRBV7-9 and TRBJ1-4; tentatively, D is TRBD1 (6 bases). V lost 6 bases and J lost 11, with 25 bases in between. This CDR3 is built from 16 residues. In germline, CDR1 is SEHNR, CDR2 FQNEAQ (reference sequence). The DNA of the CDR3 is TGTGCCAGCAGTCCGACCCGGACAGCCGCCGGAGAGAAACTGTTTTTT. Translation: CASSPTRTAAGEKLFF.

The chain has TRBV11-2 and TRBJ2-2, with D tentatively TRBD1 (6 bases). The length of the CDR3 is 15 residues. The V gene's germline CDR1 is SGHAT and CDR2 FQNNGV. V was pared by 5 bases and J by 4 bases, with 14 bases between. The CDR3 DNA follows: TGTGCCAGCAGCGGCCGGGACAAAGCCACCGGGGAGCTGTTTTTT. Protein sequence: CASSGRDKATGELFF. Filled out from reference TRBV11-2 and TRBJ2-2, the complete variable domain reads EAGVAQSPRYKIIEKRQSVAFWCNPISGHATLYWYQQILGQGPKLLIQFQNNGVVDDSQLPKDRFSAERLKGVDSTLKIQPAKLEDSAVYLCASSGRDKATGELFFGEGSRLTVL.